This T cell receptor (beta chain) was observed in a study of cytomegalovirus exposure and HLA in healthy donors. Regarding the study as a whole: In an earlier analysis, productive rearrangement rates for most beta V segments clustered near 87% or 30%.

Germline CDR1 reads LGHNA; CDR2 reads YSLEER. The CDR3 runs 15 residues. Trimming cost V 0 bases and J 7 bases; bases outside gene matches: 4. About this clone itself: Antigen: not known.

Primers for the PCR totalled 60 Vbeta and 13 Jbeta. Assay: immunoSEQ multiplex PCR; the TCRdb copy retains only in-frame clones and omits some. The data contain some 100,000 clones, about 74% of them singletons. The chain uses TRBV4-3 and TRBJ2-1, with TRBD2 identical over 9 bases. Sequencing was performed on PBMCs. The receptor was derived from a female donor in good health and CMV-seronegative. The CDR3 region has the DNA TGCGCCAGCAGCCAAGAAGGCCTAGCGGGAAATGAGCAGTTCTTC. Residues: CASSQEGLAGNEQFF.